The clone carrying this TCR beta chain was seen more than once but under ten times. These data originate in a study of T cells in tuberculosis. Study as a whole: The T cells targeted glucose monomycolate, a mycobacterial lipid, via CD1B.

Repertoires were generated with immunoSEQ multiplex PCR, while TCRdb's copy carries only in-frame clones and drops some. The sample has about 88,000 clones, approximately 90% seen once. Thawed, overnight-rested PBMC were stained with GMM-loaded CD1B tetramer, viability dye and anti-CD3, then sorted. The lipid loaded on the CD1B tetramers was C32 glucose monomycolate from Rhodococcus equi. Germline lookup yields CDR1 WNHNN and CDR2 SYGVQD (reference sequence). The ends were cut back, 2 bases at V and 5 bases at J, with 4 bases in the middle. The length of the CDR3 is 11 residues. This receptor was identified in an adult woman with latent tuberculosis. The sequencing input was CD1b-GMM tetramer-negative cells sorted from PBMCs. V gene TRBV10-1 combines with J gene TRBJ2-7; D is undetermined. CDR3 in DNA: TGCGCCAGCAGTGAGCTAGACGAGCAGTACGTC. Translation gives CASSELDEQYV.